This TCR beta chain was retrieved from a study of shared clonotypes between healthy human individuals. Overall study context: Aged 18 to 49, the donors were a couple of women and three men. Whole-study findings and limits: Clonotypes that were shared across four donors made up approximately 5% of naive CD4 clonotypes.

The naive CD8 fraction comprised CD45RO-negative cells positively selected for CCR7 and excluded terminally differentiated effector memory CD45RA+ cells. A note on this clone: The antigen is not known.

It was across several immunoSEQ plates that each subset's genomic DNA was evenly split. This table comes from immunoSEQ multiplex PCR, and its TCRdb copy is limited to in-frame clones, with some not included. Of around 2,000,000 clones listed, about 95% were seen once; the top ten hold about 1.1%. Sequenced: naive CD8+ T cells sorted from blood. This TCR derives from a man between 18 and 35 years old in good health.

CDR3 in DNA: TGTGCCAGCAGTGAATATTTATCTGGGGAGGGCTACGAGCAGTACTTC. Translation: CASSEYLSGEGYEQYF. The chain carries TRBV6-1 and TRBJ2-7; 7 bases map to TRBD2. CDR1 is MNHNS, CDR2 SASEGT, per germline. The CDR3 spans 16 residues. J lost 3 bases, V lost 2 bases, and 10 bases had no gene match.